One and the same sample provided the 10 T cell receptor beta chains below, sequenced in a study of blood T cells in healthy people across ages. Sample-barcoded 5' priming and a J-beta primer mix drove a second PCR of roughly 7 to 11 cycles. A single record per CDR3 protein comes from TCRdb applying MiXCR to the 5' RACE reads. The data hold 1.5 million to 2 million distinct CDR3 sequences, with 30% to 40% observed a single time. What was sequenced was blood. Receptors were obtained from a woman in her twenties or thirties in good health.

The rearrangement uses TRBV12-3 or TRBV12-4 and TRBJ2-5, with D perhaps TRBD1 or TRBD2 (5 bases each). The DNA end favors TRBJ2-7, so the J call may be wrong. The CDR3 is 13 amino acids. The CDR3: CASNTGTRYEQYF. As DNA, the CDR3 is TGTGCCAGCAATACCGGGACGCGGTACGAGCAGTACTTC.

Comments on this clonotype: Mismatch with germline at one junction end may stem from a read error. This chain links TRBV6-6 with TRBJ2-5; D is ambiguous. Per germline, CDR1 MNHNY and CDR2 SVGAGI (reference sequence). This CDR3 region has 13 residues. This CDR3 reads CAGSSMYQETQYF. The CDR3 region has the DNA TGTGCCGGCAGCTCCATGTACCAAGAGACCCAGTACTTC.

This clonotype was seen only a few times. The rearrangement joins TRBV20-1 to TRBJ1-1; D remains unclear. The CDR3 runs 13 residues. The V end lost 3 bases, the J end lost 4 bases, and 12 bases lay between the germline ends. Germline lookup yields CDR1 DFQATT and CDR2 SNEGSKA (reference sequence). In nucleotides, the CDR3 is TGCAGTGCTAGCTATCTCGAGATCACTGAAGCTTTCTTT. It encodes CSASYLEITEAFF.

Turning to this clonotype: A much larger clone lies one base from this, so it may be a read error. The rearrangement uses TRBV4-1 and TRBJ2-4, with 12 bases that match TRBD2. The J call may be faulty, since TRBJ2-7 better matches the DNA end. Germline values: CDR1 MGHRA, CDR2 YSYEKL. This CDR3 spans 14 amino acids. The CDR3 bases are TGCGCCAGCGGACCGACTAGCGGGAGCTACGAGCAGTACTTC. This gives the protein CASGPTSGSYEQYF.

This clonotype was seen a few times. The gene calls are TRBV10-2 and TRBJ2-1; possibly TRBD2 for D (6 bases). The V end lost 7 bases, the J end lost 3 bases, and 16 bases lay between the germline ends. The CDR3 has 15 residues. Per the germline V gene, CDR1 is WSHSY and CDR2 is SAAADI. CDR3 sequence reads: CASKFGTGDYNEQFF. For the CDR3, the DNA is TGCGCCAGCAAATTCGGGACGGGGGACTACAATGAGCAGTTCTTC.

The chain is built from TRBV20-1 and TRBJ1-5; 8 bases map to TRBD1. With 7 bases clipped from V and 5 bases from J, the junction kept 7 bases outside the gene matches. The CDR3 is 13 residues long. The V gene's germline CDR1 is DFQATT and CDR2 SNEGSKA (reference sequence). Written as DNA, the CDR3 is TGCAGTGGGTCAGGGGGCGGGGATCAGCCCCAGCATTTT. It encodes CSGSGGGDQPQHF.

In DNA, the CDR3 is TGTGCCAGCAGCTTAGGGGGGGCCACTAGCGCAGATACGCAGTATTTT. Its translation is CASSLGGATSADTQYF. This sequence joins TRBV7-2 and TRBJ2-3, with D tentatively TRBD2 (7 bases). Per germline, CDR1 SGHTA and CDR2 FQGNSA. There are 16 residues in the CDR3. V gave up 1 base and J gave up 4 bases, with 15 bases separating them.

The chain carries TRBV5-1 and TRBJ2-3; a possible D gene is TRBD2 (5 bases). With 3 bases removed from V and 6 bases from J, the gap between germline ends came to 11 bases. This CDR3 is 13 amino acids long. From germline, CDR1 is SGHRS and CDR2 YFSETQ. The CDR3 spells CASSWVWEDTQYF. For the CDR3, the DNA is TGCGCCAGCAGCTGGGTTTGGGAGGATACGCAGTATTTT.

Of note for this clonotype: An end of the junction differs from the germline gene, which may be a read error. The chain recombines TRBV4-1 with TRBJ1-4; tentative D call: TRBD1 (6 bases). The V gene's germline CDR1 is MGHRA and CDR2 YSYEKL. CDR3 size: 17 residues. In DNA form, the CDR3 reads TGCGCCAGCAGCCAAGGGTCGGTGGGGGCGGTCAATGAAGAACTGTTTTTT. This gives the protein CASSQGSVGAVNEELFF.

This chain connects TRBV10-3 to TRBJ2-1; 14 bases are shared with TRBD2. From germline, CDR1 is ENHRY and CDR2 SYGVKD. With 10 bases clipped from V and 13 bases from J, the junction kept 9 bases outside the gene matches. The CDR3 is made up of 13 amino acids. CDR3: CASSRTSGGSQFF. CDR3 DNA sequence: TGTGCCAGCAGCCGGACTAGCGGGGGGTCCCAGTTCTTC.